This T cell receptor beta chain was sequenced for a study of human T cells and chemical hapten exposure. Regarding the study as a whole: High-frequency TCRs, those above 1 in 1000, stayed the same after DPC sensitization.

As for time point: healthy volunteer bleed at 2 weeks. The authors extracted total RNA from unfractionated whole blood. A remark on this clonotype: The antigen remains undetermined.

Each cDNA molecule in the library carried unique molecular identifiers. TCRdb reprocessed the RACE reads with MiXCR, giving one entry per CDR3 protein. The sample yields approximately 97,000 distinct CDR3 sequences, just under 9% seen once. The ends lost 5 bases at V and 7 bases at J; junction bases unmatched: 3. The CDR3 sequence is 13 residues long. CDR1 and CDR2 from the germline V gene are SGHVS and FQNEAQ. The material sequenced was whole blood. The source of this sequence is a female donor in good health. Some clones in this sample may be carry-over from other donors' samples. This sequence joins TRBV7-8 and TRBJ2-2, with TRBD2 matching 8 bases. CDR3 residues: CASSPGGVGELFF. The CDR3 bases are TGTGCCAGCAGCCCCGGGGGGGTCGGGGAGCTGTTTTTT. Filled out from reference TRBV7-8 and TRBJ2-2, the complete variable domain reads GAGVSQSPRYKVAKRGQDVALRCDPISGHVSLFWYQQALGQGPEFLTYFQNEAQLDKSGLPSDRFFAERPEGSVSTLKIQRTQQEDSAVYLCASSPGGVGELFFGEGSRLTVL.